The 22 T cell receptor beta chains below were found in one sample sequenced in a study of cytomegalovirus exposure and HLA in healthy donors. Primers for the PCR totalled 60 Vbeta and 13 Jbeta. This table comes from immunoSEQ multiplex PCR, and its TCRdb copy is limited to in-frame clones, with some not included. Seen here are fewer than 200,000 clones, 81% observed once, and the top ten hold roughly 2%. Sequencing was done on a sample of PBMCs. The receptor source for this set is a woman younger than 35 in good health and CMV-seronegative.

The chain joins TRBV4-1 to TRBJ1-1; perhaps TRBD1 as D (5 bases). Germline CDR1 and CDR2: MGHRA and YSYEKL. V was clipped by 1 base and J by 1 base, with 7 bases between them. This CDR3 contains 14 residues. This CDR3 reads CASSQADTNTEAFF. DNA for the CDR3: TGCGCCAGCAGCCAAGCGGACACGAACACTGAAGCTTTCTTT.

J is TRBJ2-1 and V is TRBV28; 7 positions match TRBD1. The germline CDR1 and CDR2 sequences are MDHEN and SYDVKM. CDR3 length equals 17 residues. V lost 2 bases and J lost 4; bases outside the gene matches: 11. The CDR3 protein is CASSLHTGTASYNEQFF. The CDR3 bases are TGTGCCAGCAGTTTACACACCGGGACAGCTAGTTACAATGAGCAGTTCTTC.

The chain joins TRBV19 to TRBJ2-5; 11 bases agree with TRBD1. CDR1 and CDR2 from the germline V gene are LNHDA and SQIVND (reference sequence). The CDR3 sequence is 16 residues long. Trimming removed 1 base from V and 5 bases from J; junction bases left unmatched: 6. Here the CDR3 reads CASSIGGTGGRETQYF. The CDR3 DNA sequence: TGTGCCAGTAGTATAGGAGGGACAGGGGGGAGGGAGACCCAGTACTTC.

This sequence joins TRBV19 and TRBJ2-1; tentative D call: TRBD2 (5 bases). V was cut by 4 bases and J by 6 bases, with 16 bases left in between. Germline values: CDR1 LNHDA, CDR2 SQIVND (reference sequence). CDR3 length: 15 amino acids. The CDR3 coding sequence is TGTGCCAGTAGTAGCGACGGGGTATCCAGCAATGAGCAGTTCTTC. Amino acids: CASSSDGVSSNEQFF.

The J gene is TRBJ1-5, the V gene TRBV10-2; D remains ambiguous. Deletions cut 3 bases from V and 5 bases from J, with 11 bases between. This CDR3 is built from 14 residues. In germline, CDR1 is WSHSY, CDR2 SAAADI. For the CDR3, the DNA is TGCGCCAGCAGTGACCTAAGGGAGGATCAGCCCCAGCATTTT. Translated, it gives CASSDLREDQPQHF.

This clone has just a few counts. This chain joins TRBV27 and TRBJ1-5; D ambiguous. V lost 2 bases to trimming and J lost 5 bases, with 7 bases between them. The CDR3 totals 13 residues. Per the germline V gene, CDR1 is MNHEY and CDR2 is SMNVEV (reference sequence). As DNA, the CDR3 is TGTGCCAGCAGTTTAGAAGCCTATCAGCCCCAGCATTTT. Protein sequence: CASSLEAYQPQHF.

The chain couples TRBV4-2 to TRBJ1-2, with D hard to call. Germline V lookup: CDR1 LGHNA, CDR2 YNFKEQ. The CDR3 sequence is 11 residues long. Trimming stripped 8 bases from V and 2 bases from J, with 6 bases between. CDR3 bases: TGTGCCAGCCAGGAAAACTATGGCTACACCTTC. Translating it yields CASQENYGYTF.

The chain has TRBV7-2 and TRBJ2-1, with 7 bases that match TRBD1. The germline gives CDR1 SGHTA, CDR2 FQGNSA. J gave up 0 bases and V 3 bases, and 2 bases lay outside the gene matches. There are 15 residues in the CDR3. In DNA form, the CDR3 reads TGTGCCAGCAGCTTGGGACAGCTCTCCTACAATGAGCAGTTCTTC. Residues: CASSLGQLSYNEQFF.

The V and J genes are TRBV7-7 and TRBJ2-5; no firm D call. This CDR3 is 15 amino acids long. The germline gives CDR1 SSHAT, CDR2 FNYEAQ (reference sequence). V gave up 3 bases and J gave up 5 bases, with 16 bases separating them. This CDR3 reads CASSFRASDRETQYF. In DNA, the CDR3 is TGTGCCAGCAGCTTTCGTGCCTCTGATCGGGAGACCCAGTACTTC.

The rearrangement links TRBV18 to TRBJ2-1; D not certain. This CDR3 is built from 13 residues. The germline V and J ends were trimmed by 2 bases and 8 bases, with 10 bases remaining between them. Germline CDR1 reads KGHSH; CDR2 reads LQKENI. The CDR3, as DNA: TGTGCCAGCTCACCAAGTAGCTTACATGAGCAGTTCTTC. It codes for CASSPSSLHEQFF.

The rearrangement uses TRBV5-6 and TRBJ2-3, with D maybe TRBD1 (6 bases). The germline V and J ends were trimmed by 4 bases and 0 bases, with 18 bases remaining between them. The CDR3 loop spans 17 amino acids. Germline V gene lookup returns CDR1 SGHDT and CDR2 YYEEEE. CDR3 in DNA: TGTGCCAGCAGCCCCGCCGGGACACTCGGCAGCACAGATACGCAGTATTTT. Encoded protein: CASSPAGTLGSTDTQYF.

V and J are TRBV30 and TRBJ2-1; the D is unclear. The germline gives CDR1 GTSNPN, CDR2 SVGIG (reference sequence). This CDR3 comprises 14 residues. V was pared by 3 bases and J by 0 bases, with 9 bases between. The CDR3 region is CAWSRGSSYNEQFF. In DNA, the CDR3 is TGTGCCTGGAGCAGAGGATCCTCCTACAATGAGCAGTTCTTC.

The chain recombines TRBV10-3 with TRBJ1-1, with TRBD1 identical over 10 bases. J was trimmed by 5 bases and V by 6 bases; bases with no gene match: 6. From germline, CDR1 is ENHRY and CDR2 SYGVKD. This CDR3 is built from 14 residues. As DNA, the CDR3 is TGTGCCATCAGCGGGACAGGGGCGGGAACTGAAGCTTTCTTT. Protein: CAISGTGAGTEAFF.

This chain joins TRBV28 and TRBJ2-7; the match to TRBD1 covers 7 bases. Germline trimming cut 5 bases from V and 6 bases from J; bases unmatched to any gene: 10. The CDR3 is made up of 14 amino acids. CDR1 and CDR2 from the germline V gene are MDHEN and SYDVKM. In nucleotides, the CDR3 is TGTGCCAGCAGTCCCCCCGACAGGGTCTTCGAGCAGTACTTC. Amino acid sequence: CASSPPDRVFEQYF.

The CDR3 bases are TGTGCCAGCAGCTTACCGGGACAGGGTACTGAAGCTTTCTTT. Translation: CASSLPGQGTEAFF. The chain uses TRBV5-5 and TRBJ1-1, with 9 bases matching TRBD1. V was pared by 2 bases and J by 5 bases, with 4 bases of the junction left unmatched. The V gene's germline CDR1 is SGHKS and CDR2 YYEKEE (reference sequence). The CDR3 is made up of 14 amino acids.

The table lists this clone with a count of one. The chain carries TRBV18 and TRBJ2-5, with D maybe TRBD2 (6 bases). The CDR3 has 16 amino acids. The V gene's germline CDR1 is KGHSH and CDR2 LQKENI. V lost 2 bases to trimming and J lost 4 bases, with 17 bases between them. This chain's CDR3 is CASSPSLGARGETQYF. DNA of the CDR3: TGTGCCAGCTCACCATCCTTAGGGGCGCGGGGAGAGACCCAGTACTTC.

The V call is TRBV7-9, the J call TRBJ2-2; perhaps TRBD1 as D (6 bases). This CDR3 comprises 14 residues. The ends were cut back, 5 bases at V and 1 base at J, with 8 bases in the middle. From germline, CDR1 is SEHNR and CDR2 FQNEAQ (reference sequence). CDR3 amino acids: CASSLQGNTGELFF. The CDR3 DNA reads TGTGCCAGCAGCCTACAGGGGAACACCGGGGAGCTGTTTTTT. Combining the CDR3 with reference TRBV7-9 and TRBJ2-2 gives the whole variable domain DTGVSQNPRHKITKRGQNVTFRCDPISEHNRLYWYRQTLGQGPEFLTYFQNEAQLEKSRLLSDRFSAERPKGSFSTLEIQRTEQGDSAMYLCASSLQGNTGELFFGEGSRLTVL.

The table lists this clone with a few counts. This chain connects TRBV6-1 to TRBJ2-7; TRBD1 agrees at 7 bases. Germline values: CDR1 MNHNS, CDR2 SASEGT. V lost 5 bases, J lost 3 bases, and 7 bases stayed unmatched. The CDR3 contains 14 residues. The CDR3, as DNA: TGTGCCAGCAGTCAAGACAGGGAGCTCTACGAGCAGTACTTC. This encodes CASSQDRELYEQYF.

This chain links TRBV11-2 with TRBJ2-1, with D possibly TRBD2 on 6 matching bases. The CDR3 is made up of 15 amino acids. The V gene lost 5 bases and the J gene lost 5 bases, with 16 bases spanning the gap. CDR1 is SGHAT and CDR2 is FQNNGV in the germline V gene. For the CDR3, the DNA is TGTGCCAGCAGCACCACGGGAGTTCACCACAATGAGCAGTTCTTC. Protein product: CASSTTGVHHNEQFF.

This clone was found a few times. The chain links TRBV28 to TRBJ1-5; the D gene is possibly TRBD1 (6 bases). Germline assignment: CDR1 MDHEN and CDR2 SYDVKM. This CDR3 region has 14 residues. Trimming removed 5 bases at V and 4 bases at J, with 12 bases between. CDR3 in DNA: TGTGCCAGCAGTGGGACACTGGGGAATCAGCCCCAGCATTTT. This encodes CASSGTLGNQPQHF.

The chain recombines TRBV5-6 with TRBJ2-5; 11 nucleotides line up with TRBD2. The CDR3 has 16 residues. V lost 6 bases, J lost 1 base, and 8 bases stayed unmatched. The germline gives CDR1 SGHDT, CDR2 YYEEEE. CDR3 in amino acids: CASTLPGLAVQETQYF. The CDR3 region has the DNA TGTGCCAGCACCTTACCGGGACTAGCGGTCCAAGAGACCCAGTACTTC.

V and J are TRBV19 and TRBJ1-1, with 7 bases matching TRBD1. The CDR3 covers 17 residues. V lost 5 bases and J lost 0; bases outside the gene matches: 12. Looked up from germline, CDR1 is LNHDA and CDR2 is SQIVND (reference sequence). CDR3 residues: CASSLSRDSRVNTEAFF. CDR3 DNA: TGTGCCAGTAGTCTCTCAAGGGACAGCAGGGTGAACACTGAAGCTTTCTTT.